What follows are 29 T cell receptor beta chains derived from one specimen sequenced in a study of blood T cell repertoires in COVID-19. Clones were read by immunoSEQ multiplex PCR, and TCRdb kept only the in-frame ones, dropping some. The table lists over 450,000 clones, 75% to 90% of them singletons. Sequenced: peripheral blood. These receptors all stem from a young man with COVID-19, enrolled during active disease.

V gene TRBV6-1 combines with J gene TRBJ2-1, with D possibly matching TRBD2 (5 bases). Looked up from germline, CDR1 is MNHNS and CDR2 is SASEGT. V lost 1 base to trimming and J lost 2 bases, with 12 bases between them. The CDR3 extends over 16 amino acids. The CDR3 here is CASSEGVGATYNEQFF. CDR3 DNA sequence: TGTGCCAGCAGTGAAGGTGTGGGAGCAACCTACAATGAGCAGTTCTTC.

Only one count was recorded for this clone. In DNA form, the CDR3 reads TGTGCCAGCAGCATGGGACAGGGGGCGAACACTGAAGCTTTCTTT. It is translated as CASSMGQGANTEAFF. The chain recombines TRBV7-9 with TRBJ1-1; the match to TRBD1 covers 12 bases. The CDR3 covers 15 residues. The germline V gene has CDR1 SEHNR and CDR2 FQNEAQ (reference sequence). Trimming at V came to 5 bases and at J to 1 base, leaving 2 bases not matched to a gene.

The count of this clone is one. V usage is TRBV6-6 and J usage is TRBJ1-2; a weak D match, TRBD1 (5 bases). This CDR3 is 15 amino acids long. With 4 bases removed from V and 0 bases from J, the gap between germline ends came to 12 bases. Germline CDR1 is MNHNY and CDR2 is SVGAGI (reference sequence). CDR3 residues: CASSSRTWSNYGYTF. CDR3 nucleotides: TGTGCCAGCAGTTCTCGGACATGGTCTAACTATGGCTACACCTTC.

The chain has TRBV27 and TRBJ2-6; weak D call: TRBD2 (5 bases). Trimming shortened V by 5 bases and J by 4 bases, and 12 bases separated the two germline ends. Per the germline V gene, CDR1 is MNHEY and CDR2 is SMNVEV (reference sequence). The CDR3 spans 15 residues. In DNA, the CDR3 is TGTGCCAGCAGTCCGCGGGTGACCGGGGCCAACGTCCTGACTTTC. Its protein product is CASSPRVTGANVLTF.

The chain has TRBV2 and TRBJ2-3; 10 bases map to TRBD1. The trim removed 3 bases at V and 5 bases at J, leaving 2 bases unmatched. Per the germline V gene, CDR1 is SNHLY and CDR2 is FYNNEI. This CDR3 has 14 residues. The DNA for the CDR3 is TGTGCCAGCAGTGATAGGACAGGGGGAGATACGCAGTATTTT. Translated, it gives CASSDRTGGDTQYF.

The V and J genes are TRBV29-1 and TRBJ1-2; D is perhaps TRBD1 (6 bases). The CDR3 totals 13 residues. In germline, CDR1 is SQVTM, CDR2 ANQGSEA. V lost 3 bases and J 4 bases, leaving 12 bases between the germline ends. CDR3 nucleotide sequence: TGCAGCGTTGAGGACAGAAAGTTCTATGGCTACACCTTC. Its translation is CSVEDRKFYGYTF.

The chain has TRBV10-3 and TRBJ2-1; 11 bases line up with TRBD2. V gave up 8 bases and J gave up 5 bases; unmatched junction bases: 2. CDR3 length: 13 residues. CDR1 and CDR2 (germline): ENHRY, SYGVKD. CDR3 residues: CAIGTSGHNEQFF. The CDR3 DNA sequence: TGTGCCATCGGGACTAGCGGACACAATGAGCAGTTCTTC.

The sample holds one count of this clone. V gene TRBV18 combines with J gene TRBJ2-3; D gene uncertain. V lost 0 bases and J lost 1, with 14 bases in between. Germline V gene sequence: CDR1 KGHSH, CDR2 LQKENI. The CDR3 sequence is 17 residues long. DNA of the CDR3: TGTGCCAGCTCACCACCGAGCAGTCTCCAGGGCACAGATACGCAGTATTTT. Translated, it gives CASSPPSSLQGTDTQYF.

This chain joins TRBV2 and TRBJ2-7, with 15 nucleotides matching TRBD2. CDR1 is SNHLY and CDR2 is FYNNEI in the germline V gene. The CDR3 contains 17 residues. With V trimmed by 5 bases and J by 5 bases, 10 bases remained unmatched. The CDR3 sequence is CASSSGLAGGFGDEQYF. CDR3 bases: TGTGCCAGCAGTTCTGGACTAGCGGGAGGGTTCGGTGACGAGCAGTACTTC.

About this clone: The same CDR3 is also encoded by other DNA sequences in this sample. This sequence joins TRBV5-1 and TRBJ1-1, with 7 bases matching TRBD1. CDR3 length equals 14 residues. J gave up 1 base and V 2 bases, and 2 bases lay outside the gene matches. Germline CDR1 and CDR2: SGHRS and YFSETQ. The CDR3 sequence is CASSLGQANTEAFF. In DNA, the CDR3 is TGCGCCAGCAGCTTAGGACAGGCGAACACTGAAGCTTTCTTT.

The chain couples TRBV6-1 to TRBJ2-2, with D possibly being TRBD2 (5 bases). Trimming took 3 bases from V and 6 from J, leaving 17 bases between them. CDR1 and CDR2 from the germline V gene are MNHNS and SASEGT. The CDR3 covers 16 residues. As DNA, the CDR3 is TGTGCCAGCAGTGAGGGTCACGGACTCCCCCCCGGGGAGCTGTTTTTT. Its translation: CASSEGHGLPPGELFF.

This clone was picked up many times. The chain is built from TRBV6-5 and TRBJ2-7; the match to TRBD2 covers 7 bases. Germline V CDR1 and CDR2: MNHEY, SVGAGI. The CDR3 sequence is 15 residues long. The V segment lost 6 bases and the J segment 5 bases; nucleotides outside the gene matches: 13. CDR3 amino acids: CASRFSGAGIDEQYF. The CDR3 DNA reads as TGTGCCAGCAGATTTAGCGGAGCGGGGATCGACGAGCAGTACTTC.

The genes are TRBV6-5 and TRBJ2-1, with 12 bases lining up with TRBD2. CDR3 size: 15 residues. With 6 bases clipped from V and 5 bases from J, the junction kept 5 bases outside the gene matches. Germline V gene lookup returns CDR1 MNHEY and CDR2 SVGAGI. The CDR3 DNA reads TGTGCCAGCAGAAAACTAGCGGGAGGAGACAATGAGCAGTTCTTC. It encodes CASRKLAGGDNEQFF.

The J gene is TRBJ1-2, the V gene TRBV3-1 (or the pseudogene TRBV3-2); 7 nucleotides align to TRBD1. V gave up 1 base and J gave up 6 bases; unmatched junction bases: 5. The CDR3 extends over 14 amino acids. CDR1 is LGHDT, CDR2 YNNKEL, per germline (reference sequence). CDR3 sequence: CASSQVTRGDGYTF. CDR3 bases: TGTGCCAGCAGCCAAGTAACCAGGGGGGATGGCTACACCTTC.

The V gene is TRBV18, the J gene TRBJ1-5; a possible D gene is TRBD1 (6 bases). The V end lost 4 bases, the J end lost 3 bases, and 13 bases lay between the germline ends. CDR3 size: 15 residues. Germline CDR1 and CDR2: KGHSH and LQKENI. CDR3 bases: TGTGCCAGCTCACTTAATTCAGGGGCCAATCAGCCCCAGCATTTT. Translation gives CASSLNSGANQPQHF. Full variable domain (rest looked up from reference TRBV18 and TRBJ1-5): NAGVMQNPRHLVRRRGQEARLRCSPMKGHSHVYWYRQLPEEGLKFMVYLQKENIIDESGMPKERFSAEFPKEGPSILRIQQVVRGDSAAYFCASSLNSGANQPQHFGDGTRLSIL.

V and J are TRBV5-1 and TRBJ2-1, with 11 bases lining up with TRBD2. V was clipped by 0 bases and J by 0 bases; unmatched bases: 2. Germline V gene data show CDR1 as SGHRS and CDR2 as YFSETQ. CDR3 length equals 17 residues. This CDR3 is CASSLGGTSGSYNEQFF. The CDR3 nucleotides read TGCGCCAGCAGCTTGGGGGGGACTAGCGGCTCCTACAATGAGCAGTTCTTC.

The V call is TRBV29-1, the J call TRBJ1-2, with 9 bases aligning to TRBD1. V shed 6 bases and J 0 bases; nucleotides not matched to a gene: 5. The CDR3 is 14 amino acids. Germline CDR1 and CDR2: SQVTM and ANQGSEA. The CDR3 here is CSVAGTGTNYGYTF. The CDR3 DNA is TGCAGCGTAGCAGGGACAGGGACTAACTATGGCTACACCTTC.

This chain connects TRBV24-1 to TRBJ2-3; 13 bases map to TRBD2. CDR1 and CDR2 (germline): KGHDR, SFDVKD. The CDR3 is 16 amino acids. With 4 bases clipped from V and 9 bases from J, the junction kept 9 bases outside the gene matches. CDR3 nucleotide sequence: TGTGCCACCAGTGACACTAGCGGGAGGGCCGGGATAACGCAGTATTTT. This sequence encodes CATSDTSGRAGITQYF.

This clone was counted between two and nine times. V and J are TRBV5-4 and TRBJ1-2, with a possible D match to TRBD1 (5 bases). CDR3 length: 17 residues. Trimming cost V 0 bases and J 4 bases, with 19 bases left between them. Germline assignment: CDR1 SGHNT and CDR2 YYREEE (reference sequence). CDR3 sequence: CASSLVGRQSKGYGYTF. For the CDR3, the DNA is TGTGCCAGCAGCTTGGTGGGGCGACAGTCAAAGGGCTATGGCTACACCTTC.

V and J are TRBV7-3 and TRBJ2-3; 9 bases line up with TRBD1. V trimming: 5 bases; J trimming: 7 bases; junction bases outside the gene matches: 4. The germline V gene has CDR1 SGHTA and CDR2 FQGTGA. The CDR3 is 13 residues long. The CDR3 DNA is TGTGCCAGCAGCGTTGACAGGGGGTATACGCAGTATTTT. Its protein product is CASSVDRGYTQYF.

V usage is TRBV18 and J usage is TRBJ2-7; D gene ambiguous. CDR1 and CDR2 (germline): KGHSH, LQKENI. V shed 5 bases and J shed 7 bases, with 12 bases lying between them. The CDR3 is made up of 12 amino acids. CDR3: CASSSTSREQYF. For the CDR3, the DNA is TGTGCCAGCTCATCGACTTCGAGGGAGCAGTACTTC.

The chain carries TRBV5-4 and TRBJ2-5; D remains ambiguous. Looked up from germline, CDR1 is SGHNT and CDR2 is YYREEE (reference sequence). V gave up 4 bases and J gave up 4 bases, with 14 bases separating them. The CDR3 covers 14 residues. CDR3 nucleotides: TGTGCCAGCAGCGGCCGTATGGGCTTAGAGACCCAGTACTTC. It encodes CASSGRMGLETQYF.

The chain has TRBV6-5 and TRBJ2-1; no reliable D call. This CDR3 has 12 residues. Germline-derived CDR1 and CDR2 are MNHEY and SVGAGI. Trimming removed 0 bases at V and 5 bases at J, with 2 bases between. The CDR3 here is CASSYSNNEQFF. DNA of the CDR3: TGTGCCAGCAGTTACTCTAACAATGAGCAGTTCTTC.

V usage is TRBV5-6 and J usage is TRBJ1-2, with D possibly TRBD1 on 5 matching bases. V lost 1 base, J lost 4 bases, and 11 bases lay in between. There are 14 residues in the CDR3. CDR1 SGHDT and CDR2 YYEEEE come from the germline V gene. CDR3: CASSLYRTFYGYTF. The CDR3 nucleotides are TGTGCCAGCAGCTTGTACAGGACATTCTATGGCTACACCTTC.

The chain couples TRBV18 to TRBJ2-7, with D perhaps TRBD1 (7 bases). This CDR3 is built from 15 residues. Germline V gene data show CDR1 as KGHSH and CDR2 as LQKENI. Trimming cost V 3 bases and J 3 bases, with 15 bases left between them. CDR3 sequence: CASSPQGGASYEQYF. CDR3 bases: TGTGCCAGCTCACCCCAGGGGGGCGCGAGCTACGAGCAGTACTTC.

In DNA form, the CDR3 reads TGTGCCAGCAGCCAAGTTCTAGCGGGGAGCTCCTACGAGCAGTACTTC. This encodes CASSQVLAGSSYEQYF. The chain combines TRBV4-2 with TRBJ2-7; 9 nucleotides agree with TRBD2. The length of the CDR3 is 16 residues. The germline CDR1 and CDR2 sequences are LGHNA and YNFKEQ. V dropped 1 base and J dropped 0; count of bases not matched to a gene: 4.

The V and J genes are TRBV5-5 and TRBJ1-1, with 7 nucleotides matching TRBD1. The CDR3 covers 14 residues. The V segment lost 1 base and the J segment 3 bases; nucleotides outside the gene matches: 3. The germline CDR1 and CDR2 sequences are SGHKS and YYEKEE (reference sequence). CDR3 in amino acids: CASSLQGEHTEAFF. CDR3 sequence (DNA): TGTGCCAGCAGCTTGCAGGGGGAACACACTGAAGCTTTCTTT.

The V and J genes are TRBV12-3 or TRBV12-4 and TRBJ1-1; D perhaps matches TRBD1 (5 bases). V was pared by 3 bases and J by 7 bases, with 12 bases between. This CDR3 spans 13 amino acids. The CDR3 coding sequence is TGTGCCAGCAGTTTTGGGGGAGGAGGTGAAGCTTTCTTT. As protein: CASSFGGGGEAFF.

The rearrangement links TRBV29-1 to TRBJ1-1; D unclear. Trimming left V 7 bases short and J 10 bases short, with 16 bases between. The CDR3 has 11 amino acids. CDR1 SQVTM and CDR2 ANQGSEA come from the germline V gene. The CDR3 nucleotides read TGCAGCGCAGTTGTCGTTGGGAGAGCTTTCTTT. Translation: CSAVVVGRAFF.